These 10 T cell receptor beta chains were all obtained from the same sample, sequenced in a study of cytomegalovirus exposure and HLA in healthy donors (dated by TCRdb to the late 2010s). Library preparation employed the immunoSEQ multiplex PCR assay. A mixture of 60 forward primers for TCR Vbeta segments and 13 reverse primers for TCR Jbeta segments was used in the multiplex PCR. Not all clones reach the TCRdb copy of this immuneACCESS table, which keeps in-frame sequences only. Checked studies attribute under half of the gap to unresolved V genes and leave the rest unexplained. The sample records roughly 120,000 clones, over 70% of which are singletons. Of the sample, approximately 8.8% falls within the top ten clones. Sequencing was carried out using PBMCs. The receptors stem from a female donor in good health and CMV-seropositive.

The chain carries TRBV11-3 and TRBJ2-5, with a tentative D call TRBD2 (5 bases). Per germline, CDR1 SGHNT and CDR2 YENEEA. V was cut by 1 base and J by 2 bases, with 11 bases left in between. CDR3 length: 15 residues. As DNA, the CDR3 is TGTGCCAGCAGCTTAGGCGTGAGGGTACAAGAGACCCAGTACTTC. Its protein product is CASSLGVRVQETQYF.

The J gene is TRBJ2-7, the V gene TRBV28; 9 bases fit TRBD2. V lost 2 bases, J lost 4 bases, and 6 bases stayed unmatched. CDR3 length equals 15 residues. Germline values: CDR1 MDHEN, CDR2 SYDVKM. The CDR3 DNA reads as TGTGCCAGCAGTTTAGGTAGCGGGGGACCTTACGAGCAGTACTTC. It codes for CASSLGSGGPYEQYF. Full variable domain (missing parts from reference TRBV28 and TRBJ2-7): DVKVTQSSRYLVKRTGEKVFLECVQDMDHENMFWYRQDPGLGLRLIYFSYDVKMKEKGDIPEGYSVSREKKERFSLILESASTNQTSMYLCASSLGSGGPYEQYFGPGTRLTVT.

The CDR3 sequence: CASSLGPIDTQYF. For the CDR3, the DNA is TGTGCCAGCAGCTTAGGGCCTATAGATACGCAGTATTTT. The gene calls are TRBV7-3 and TRBJ2-3; D is unresolved. Germline V gene lookup returns CDR1 SGHTA and CDR2 FQGTGA. The CDR3 totals 13 residues. The V end was cut by 2 bases, the J end by 5 bases, with 8 bases between.

The rearrangement joins TRBV5-1 to TRBJ2-5; D not resolved. The DNA matches TRBJ2-7 better at its end, which makes the J call doubtful. This CDR3 is built from 16 residues. Germline lookup yields CDR1 SGHRS and CDR2 YFSETQ. The CDR3 protein is CASSPQTEVPSYEQYF. Written as DNA, the CDR3 is TGCGCCAGCAGCCCGCAGACTGAAGTCCCGTCCTACGAGCAGTACTTC.

In its sample, this clone was seen once. The rearrangement links TRBV19 to TRBJ1-1, with D perhaps matching TRBD1 (5 bases). There are 16 residues in the CDR3. The V gene's germline CDR1 is LNHDA and CDR2 SQIVND (reference sequence). V lost 1 base and J lost 6, with 18 bases in between. The CDR3 DNA reads as TGTGCCAGTAGTATAGGGGAGGGACTGGGGTACGCTGAAGCTTTCTTT. Translated: CASSIGEGLGYAEAFF.

Only a few counts were recorded for this clone. The chain uses TRBV21-1 and TRBJ1-2; the listed D gene, TRBD1, was not tested against the DNA. TRBV21-1 is marked as a pseudogene. The length of the CDR3 is 14 residues. The CDR3 DNA sequence: TGTGCCAGCAGCATTGACAGGGCGGTTAGTGGCTACACCTTC. It encodes CASSIDRAVSGYTF.

This clone was seen a single time. V and J are TRBV4-2 and TRBJ1-1; D ambiguous. Trimming left V 0 bases short and J 5 bases short, with 10 bases between. Germline loops: CDR1 LGHNA, CDR2 YNFKEQ. The CDR3 covers 14 residues. CDR3 in amino acids: CASSQDAGETEAFF. Written as DNA, the CDR3 is TGTGCCAGCAGCCAAGATGCGGGAGAAACTGAAGCTTTCTTT.

CDR3 in amino acids: CASSFAEGETQYF. DNA of the CDR3: TGTGCCAGCAGTTTCGCTGAGGGAGAGACCCAGTACTTC. The V and J genes are TRBV27 and TRBJ2-5, with a weak D call TRBD2 (5 bases). The V and J ends lost 3 bases and 4 bases respectively, with 9 bases between them. Germline V gives CDR1 MNHEY, CDR2 SMNVEV (reference sequence). The CDR3 is 13 amino acids.

The chain is built from TRBV7-3 and TRBJ1-1; the D is unclear. CDR1 and CDR2 from the germline V gene are SGHTA and FQGTGA. The CDR3 has 13 amino acids. The V end lost 5 bases, the J end lost 6 bases, and 13 bases lay between the germline ends. CDR3: CASSLQEGAEAFF. In DNA form, the CDR3 reads TGTGCCAGCAGCCTCCAGGAAGGCGCTGAAGCTTTCTTT.

This chain joins TRBV7-2 and TRBJ2-5, with 8 bases fitting TRBD2. V lost 11 bases, J lost 7 bases, and 15 bases stayed unmatched. The CDR3 is 14 amino acids. Per germline, CDR1 SGHTA and CDR2 FQGNSA. The CDR3 sequence is CAVSGGATFGTQYF. The CDR3 coding sequence is TGTGCCGTCTCGGGGGGGGCCACCTTCGGGACCCAGTACTTC.